This TCR beta chain was obtained from a study of cytomegalovirus exposure and HLA in healthy donors. Concerning this clone itself: The target antigen is unknown.

Study observations and caveats: The study flagged approximately 180 TCR beta chains as cytomegalovirus-associated. In a later analysis, common viral pathogens appeared linked to several of the most significant clusters.

It was with 60 Vbeta and 13 Jbeta primers that the PCR ran. Only in-frame clones appear in the TCRdb table, and some are missing; sequencing was by immunoSEQ multiplex PCR. The table has around 200,000 clones, roughly four fifths seen once. V lost 6 bases and J lost 9; bases outside the gene matches: 7. There are 13 residues in the CDR3. The germline CDR1 and CDR2 sequences are LNHDA and SQIVND (reference sequence). Sequencing used PBMCs. This receptor was taken from a man aged 50 to 60 in good health and CMV-seronegative. The chain uses TRBV19 and TRBJ2-1, with 8 bases matching TRBD2. In nucleotides, the CDR3 is TGTGCCAGTAGGGGCCCTCGGGGGGGTGAGCAGTTCTTC. Protein: CASRGPRGGEQFF.